What follows are 23 T cell receptor beta chains derived from one specimen sequenced in a study of preoperative IRX-2 immunotherapy in early breast cancer. Treatment noted: preoperative locoregional IRX-2 cytokine immunotherapy. Repertoires were generated with immunoSEQ multiplex PCR, while TCRdb's copy carries only in-frame clones and drops some. The data contain 75,000 to 100,000 clones, 86% of them seen just once; the ten biggest clones take up roughly 2%. The starting material was tumor tissue, obtained after IRX-2 immunotherapy. The receptors come from a human donor with breast cancer.

V and J are TRBV11-3 and TRBJ1-1; no clear D. Germline CDR1 SGHNT, CDR2 YENEEA. The CDR3 spans 15 residues. The ends were cut back, 5 bases at V and 0 bases at J, with 13 bases in the middle. The CDR3 DNA sequence: TGTGCCAGCAGCCAAGGAGACGTTATGAACACTGAAGCTTTCTTT. This translates into CASSQGDVMNTEAFF.

The count of this clone is one. The chain employs TRBV19 and TRBJ1-1; TRBD1 agrees at 7 bases. J was trimmed by 0 bases and V by 4 bases; bases with no gene match: 8. CDR3 length: 16 amino acids. Germline loops: CDR1 LNHDA, CDR2 SQIVND (reference sequence). CDR3 residues: CASSTGTVTMNTEAFF. The DNA of the CDR3 is TGTGCCAGTAGTACGGGGACAGTTACGATGAACACTGAAGCTTTCTTT.

Note on this clone: Mismatch with germline at one junction end may stem from a read error. The chain links TRBV28 to TRBJ1-4; D may be TRBD1 (6 bases). Germline CDR1 reads MDHEN; CDR2 reads SYDVKM. The CDR3 extends over 14 amino acids. CDR3 region: CASSQGGSQPLRGF. The CDR3 DNA is TGTGCCAGCAGTCAAGGGGGATCTCAGCCCCTCCGGGGTTTT.

The rearrangement links TRBV19 to TRBJ2-7, with TRBD1 identical over 7 bases. CDR3 size: 15 residues. V lost 6 bases to trimming and J lost 0 bases; unmatched junction nucleotides: 8. In germline, CDR1 is LNHDA, CDR2 SQIVND (reference sequence). CDR3 DNA: TGTGCCAGTAGGGAGACAGGGATCGGCTCCTACGAGCAGTACTTC. Protein: CASRETGIGSYEQYF.

V is TRBV29-1 and J is TRBJ2-7, with 11 bases lining up with TRBD2. The CDR3 runs 15 residues. From germline, CDR1 is SQVTM and CDR2 ANQGSEA. With V trimmed by 5 bases and J by 4 bases, 10 bases remained unmatched. In DNA, the CDR3 is TGCAGCGTTACCGCCGGGACTAGCGGTATGTACGAGCAGTACTTC. Translated, it gives CSVTAGTSGMYEQYF.

Comment on this clone: The junction does not match germline at one end; this may be a read error. J is TRBJ2-2 and V is TRBV7-6; D unresolved. Germline V gene data show CDR1 as SGHVS and CDR2 as FNYEAQ. The CDR3 has 14 residues. The CDR3: CASSFDRNTGELFF. The CDR3 DNA is TGTGCTAGCAGCTTTGACCGGAACACCGGGGAGCTGTTTTTT.

The chain carries TRBV28 and TRBJ1-5; D unclear. Germline CDR1 reads MDHEN; CDR2 reads SYDVKM. There are 15 residues in the CDR3. With 5 bases removed from V and 0 bases from J, the gap between germline ends came to 11 bases. The CDR3 nucleotides are TGTGCCAGCAGTCTCAGCCTCCTTAGCAATCAGCCCCAGCATTTT. As protein: CASSLSLLSNQPQHF.

The rearrangement uses TRBV28 and TRBJ1-5; D gene ambiguous. Germline CDR1 reads MDHEN; CDR2 reads SYDVKM. V lost 2 bases and J 5 bases, leaving 4 bases between the germline ends. The CDR3 runs to 12 residues. CDR3: CASSLQDQPQHF. The CDR3 DNA sequence: TGTGCCAGCAGTTTACAAGATCAGCCCCAGCATTTT.

The chain links TRBV6-8 to TRBJ1-3; possible D gene TRBD1, 5 bases. The CDR3 is made up of 15 amino acids. Germline V gene sequence: CDR1 MNHGY, CDR2 SAAAGT. The germline V and J ends were trimmed by 5 bases and 0 bases, with 11 bases remaining between them. The CDR3: CASSRQRNSGNTIYF. The DNA for the CDR3 is TGTGCCAGCAGTAGACAGAGAAACTCTGGAAACACCATATATTTT.

V usage is TRBV18 and J usage is TRBJ2-7, with unresolved D. Germline CDR1 is KGHSH and CDR2 is LQKENI. CDR3 length: 13 residues. Trimming removed 3 bases at V and 6 bases at J, with 12 bases between. The CDR3 protein is CASSPTERVEQYF. The CDR3 nucleotides read TGTGCCAGCTCACCTACTGAAAGGGTCGAGCAGTACTTC. The variable domain in full, with the rest retrieved from reference TRBV18 and TRBJ2-7, is NAGVMQNPRHLVRRRGQEARLRCSPMKGHSHVYWYRQLPEEGLKFMVYLQKENIIDESGMPKERFSAEFPKEGPSILRIQQVVRGDSAAYFCASSPTERVEQYFGPGTRLTVT.

The chain has TRBV18 and TRBJ1-1; a weak D match, TRBD1 (5 bases). There are 14 residues in the CDR3. V was trimmed by 3 bases and J by 1 base, leaving 9 bases between them. Looked up from germline, CDR1 is KGHSH and CDR2 is LQKENI. The CDR3 DNA reads as TGTGCCAGCTCACCTCGGGGGGGGAACACTGAAGCTTTCTTT. Translation gives CASSPRGGNTEAFF.

This rearrangement joins TRBV6-8 to TRBJ1-5; possible D gene TRBD1, 5 bases. Germline loops: CDR1 MNHGY, CDR2 SAAAGT. The CDR3 runs 15 residues. With 3 bases removed from V and 2 bases from J, the gap between germline ends came to 11 bases. CDR3 sequence reads: CASSYRRGGNQPQHF. As DNA, the CDR3 is TGTGCCAGCAGTTATCGGAGAGGGGGCAATCAGCCCCAGCATTTT.

V gene TRBV5-1 combines with J gene TRBJ2-1; D gene unclear. The CDR3 runs to 14 residues. Between the trimmed V and J ends, which lost 0 bases and 0 bases, there was a span of 4 bases. The germline V gene encodes CDR1 SGHRS and CDR2 YFSETQ. The CDR3 DNA sequence: TGCGCCAGCAGCTTGGGACTCTCCTACAATGAGCAGTTCTTC. Encoded protein: CASSLGLSYNEQFF. The variable domain in full, with the rest retrieved from reference TRBV5-1 and TRBJ2-1, is KAGVTQTPRYLIKTRGQQVTLSCSPISGHRSVSWYQQTPGQGLQFLFEYFSETQRNKGNFPGRFSGRQFSNSRSEMNVSTLELGDSALYLCASSLGLSYNEQFFGPGTRLTVL.

The CDR3 bases are TGTGCCAGTAGTTTTCTAGCAGATACGCAGTATTTT. Amino acid sequence: CASSFLADTQYF. This chain links TRBV19 with TRBJ2-3; D is ambiguous. Germline CDR1 and CDR2: LNHDA and SQIVND (reference sequence). The CDR3 loop spans 12 amino acids. Trimming removed 5 bases at V and 4 bases at J, with 7 bases between.

The gene calls are TRBV29-1 and TRBJ2-1, with 7 bases identical to TRBD1. This CDR3 comprises 14 residues. The V segment lost 6 bases and the J segment 4 bases; nucleotides outside the gene matches: 9. Per germline, CDR1 SQVTM and CDR2 ANQGSEA. CDR3 region: CSVKTGKAYNEQFF. The CDR3 coding sequence is TGCAGCGTCAAGACAGGGAAGGCTTACAATGAGCAGTTCTTC.

The chain couples TRBV9 to TRBJ2-1; D is perhaps TRBD1 (5 bases). CDR3 length: 13 amino acids. Germline CDR1 and CDR2: SGDLS and YYNGEE. Trimming removed 7 bases from V and 4 bases from J, with 12 bases in between. CDR3 in amino acids: CASQKGAYNEQFF. The CDR3 DNA reads TGTGCCAGCCAGAAAGGGGCGTACAATGAGCAGTTCTTC.

The J gene is TRBJ1-1, the V gene TRBV28; D is possibly TRBD1 (6 bases). The CDR3 loop spans 12 amino acids. CDR1 and CDR2 (germline): MDHEN, SYDVKM. Trimming stripped 6 bases from V and 7 bases from J, with 12 bases between. The CDR3 here is CASRIGQLEAFF. The CDR3 DNA is TGTGCCAGCAGGATAGGACAGCTTGAAGCTTTCTTT.

This clone was recorded a few times. DNA for the CDR3: TGTGCCAGCAGTTCAACCAGAGAAACGCCCCAGCATTTT. This gives the protein CASSSTRETPQHF. This rearrangement joins TRBV6-8 to TRBJ1-5; D remains ambiguous. V lost 4 bases and J lost 9, with 13 bases in between. This CDR3 is 13 amino acids long. CDR1 MNHGY and CDR2 SAAAGT come from the germline V gene.

This sequence joins TRBV5-1 and TRBJ1-3; D remains ambiguous. CDR1 is SGHRS, CDR2 YFSETQ, per germline. This CDR3 contains 14 residues. The V gene lost 1 base and the J gene lost 3 bases, with 8 bases spanning the gap. DNA of the CDR3: TGCGCCAGCAGCTTGCTCGGGGATGGAAACACCATATATTTT. This sequence encodes CASSLLGDGNTIYF.

The genes are TRBV19 and TRBJ1-1; TRBD1 aligns across 11 bases. This CDR3 spans 14 amino acids. The V gene end was trimmed by 7 bases and the J gene end by 10 bases; junction bases not matched to a gene: 11. From germline, CDR1 is LNHDA and CDR2 SQIVND (reference sequence). CDR3 loop: CASTGTGGRDGAFF. The CDR3 DNA follows: TGTGCCAGTACCGGGACAGGGGGTAGAGATGGAGCTTTCTTT.

The rearrangement joins TRBV28 to TRBJ2-7; 8 bases line up with TRBD2. The CDR3 runs 16 residues. Germline loops: CDR1 MDHEN, CDR2 SYDVKM. Trimming at V came to 5 bases and at J to 0 bases, leaving 9 bases not matched to a gene. CDR3: CASSRGGSQSSYEQYF. The CDR3, as DNA: TGTGCCAGCAGTCGCGGGGGGTCCCAAAGCTCCTACGAGCAGTACTTC.

This clone was detected only once. The gene calls are TRBV9 and TRBJ1-2; D is possibly TRBD1 (6 bases). Germline V gene sequence: CDR1 SGDLS, CDR2 YYNGEE. The CDR3 contains 13 residues. The germline V and J ends were trimmed by 0 bases and 6 bases, with 9 bases remaining between them. In DNA form, the CDR3 reads TGTGCCAGCAGCGTAGATGCAGGGGATGGCTACACCTTC. It specifies CASSVDAGDGYTF.

The chain uses TRBV19 and TRBJ1-6, with D hard to call. Trimming left V 6 bases short and J 7 bases short, with 22 bases between. The germline CDR1 and CDR2 sequences are LNHDA and SQIVND (reference sequence). The CDR3 spans 17 residues. CDR3 region: CASSRSSELALNSPLHF. CDR3 nucleotide sequence: TGTGCCAGTAGCCGCAGTAGTGAACTTGCCCTAAATTCACCCCTCCACTTT. The entire variable domain, with the rest obtained from reference TRBV19 and TRBJ1-6, is as follows: DGGITQSPKYLFRKEGQNVTLSCEQNLNHDAMYWYRQDPGQGLRLIYYSQIVNDFQKGDIAEGYSVSREKKESFPLTVTSAQKNPTAFYLCASSRSSELALNSPLHFGNGTRLTVT.